This TCR beta chain was sequenced for a study of cytomegalovirus exposure and HLA in healthy donors. Germline-derived CDR1 and CDR2 are MNHNY and SVGAGI (reference sequence). V lost 2 bases to trimming and J lost 3 bases, with 16 bases between them. The CDR3 consists of 16 residues. The study ran its PCR with 60 Vbeta and 13 Jbeta primers. Clones were sequenced by immunoSEQ multiplex PCR, and TCRdb holds only the in-frame ones, with some missing. The sample comprises 90,000 to 150,000 clones, around 75% of which are singletons, and roughly 3% rests with the top ten. The donors, nominally healthy at sampling, likely had unrecorded immune exposures.

The sample consisted of PBMCs. This clonotype was sampled from a woman in her thirties or forties in good health and CMV-seropositive. The chain recombines TRBV6-6 with TRBJ1-1; weak D call: TRBD1 (5 bases). The CDR3 coding sequence is TGTGCCAGCAGTTACACCCCCCAGGGTAAGGACACTGAAGCTTTCTTT. Translating it yields CASSYTPQGKDTEAFF.